This passage covers 26 T cell receptor beta chains from one sample sequenced in a study of identical twins. TCRdb itself ran the 5' RACE reads through MiXCR, one entry per CDR3 protein. The repertoire holds about 210,000 distinct CDR3 sequences, less than 10% seen once, with 4% to 6% in the top ten. The sequenced material came from memory (CD45RO+) T cells sorted from blood. Receptors originate from a woman between 18 and 29 years old in good health.

This clonotype was picked up a small number of times. The J gene is TRBJ1-3, the V gene TRBV6-5; D remains unclear. From germline, CDR1 is MNHEY and CDR2 SVGAGI. Trimming shortened V by 0 bases and J by 0 bases, and 12 bases separated the two germline ends. CDR3 length: 17 amino acids. The CDR3, as DNA: TGTGCCAGCAGTTACTCGCCGCGCACACGCTCTGGAAACACCATATATTTT. It yields the protein CASSYSPRTRSGNTIYF.

The chain uses TRBV6-5 and TRBJ2-7, with D tentatively TRBD1 (6 bases). This CDR3 has 15 amino acids. V lost 4 bases, J lost 2 bases, and 15 bases lay in between. Germline CDR1 is MNHEY and CDR2 is SVGAGI. The CDR3, as DNA: TGTGCCAGCAGTTTAGACAGGAGACCTACCTACGAGCAGTACTTC. It encodes CASSLDRRPTYEQYF.

This clonotype appeared many times. The chain employs TRBV12-3 or TRBV12-4 and TRBJ2-5, with D possibly being TRBD1 (5 bases). The germline V and J ends were trimmed by 1 base and 2 bases, with 17 bases remaining between them. The CDR3 is 17 residues long. The CDR3 nucleotides read TGTGCCAGCAGTTTAGGCACGACAGCGAGAGGTCAAGAGACCCAGTACTTC. It yields the protein CASSLGTTARGQETQYF.

This clonotype was counted many times. This chain links TRBV5-6 with TRBJ1-1; TRBD1 is a possible D gene (5 bases). CDR1 is SGHDT, CDR2 YYEEEE, per germline. Between the trimmed V and J ends, which lost 5 bases and 0 bases, there was a span of 17 bases. CDR3 length: 16 residues. CDR3: CASRRRGIGMNTEAFF. The CDR3 nucleotides are TGTGCCAGCAGACGGAGGGGTATTGGGATGAACACTGAAGCTTTCTTT.

Points on this clonotype: Mismatch with germline at one junction end may stem from a read error. The chain recombines TRBV5-6 with TRBJ2-5; 12 nucleotides match TRBD2. CDR1 is SGHDT, CDR2 YYEEEE, per germline. CDR3 length: 15 amino acids. The CDR3 loop is CAGSLLAGGRETQYF. The CDR3 nucleotides are TGTGCCGGCAGCCTACTAGCGGGAGGCCGAGAGACCCAGTACTTC.

The J gene is TRBJ2-1, the V gene TRBV20-1; D unresolved. V lost 5 bases to trimming and J lost 7 bases, with 9 bases between them. The germline V gene has CDR1 DFQATT and CDR2 SNEGSKA (reference sequence). This CDR3 contains 11 residues. The CDR3 reads CSAGRFNEQFF. CDR3 DNA sequence: TGCAGTGCTGGCAGATTTAATGAGCAGTTCTTC.

This clonotype was counted only a few times. The J gene is TRBJ1-4, the V gene TRBV3-1, with 8 nucleotides matching TRBD1. The junction had 9 bases not matched to a gene; V was cut back by 4 bases and J by 8 bases. The germline gives CDR1 LGHDT, CDR2 YNNKEL (reference sequence). CDR3 length: 15 residues. The CDR3 region has the DNA TGTGCCAGCAGCCCGCAGGGGGCGCCAAGGGAAAAACTGTTTTTT. It specifies CASSPQGAPREKLFF.

This rearrangement joins TRBV11-1 to TRBJ2-6; 10 bases are shared with TRBD1. Germline V gene sequence: CDR1 SGHAT, CDR2 FQDESV (reference sequence). The CDR3 contains 20 residues. Trimming cost V 3 bases and J 1 base; bases outside gene matches: 12. CDR3 loop: CASSLRPTDRGVSGANVLTF. Here the CDR3 DNA reads TGTGCCAGCAGCTTGAGACCTACGGACAGGGGGGTGTCTGGGGCCAACGTCCTGACTTTC.

V is TRBV7-3 and J is TRBJ1-1, with 10 bases matching TRBD1. The trim removed 5 bases at V and 6 bases at J, leaving 6 bases unmatched. The germline V gene encodes CDR1 SGHTA and CDR2 FQGTGA. The CDR3 length is 14 residues. CDR3 amino acids: CASSPTGGSPEAFF. As DNA, the CDR3 is TGTGCCAGCAGCCCGACAGGGGGCTCCCCTGAAGCTTTCTTT.

CDR3 nucleotide sequence: TGTGCCAGCAGCTACGCGGCGGACTCTTATTCACCCCTCCACTTT. It translates to CASSYAADSYSPLHF. The chain carries TRBV5-5 and TRBJ1-6; D ambiguous. V shed 3 bases and J shed 8 bases, with 15 bases lying between them. From germline, CDR1 is SGHKS and CDR2 YYEKEE (reference sequence). This CDR3 is 15 amino acids long.

V gene TRBV5-5 combines with J gene TRBJ2-7; unclear D gene. CDR1 is SGHKS and CDR2 is YYEKEE in the germline V gene (reference sequence). V dropped 4 bases and J dropped 7 bases, with 18 bases sitting between them. This CDR3 is built from 14 residues. The CDR3 nucleotides are TGTGCCAGCAGCCCCAGGCCGCAGACGAGGGAGCAGTACTTC. Translating gives CASSPRPQTREQYF.

This chain links TRBV11-2 with TRBJ2-2; tentative D call: TRBD1 (5 bases). CDR1 is SGHAT, CDR2 FQNNGV, per germline. With 5 bases removed from V and 5 bases from J, the gap between germline ends came to 9 bases. The CDR3 has 13 residues. The CDR3, as DNA: TGTGCCAGCAGCGGAAGGACAACCGGGGAGCTGTTTTTT. Amino acids: CASSGRTTGELFF.

This clonotype was counted only a few times. This chain's CDR3 is CASSGLNIQYF. CDR3 DNA sequence: TGTGCCAGCAGTGGCCTCAACATTCAGTACTTC. The chain recombines TRBV7-2 with TRBJ2-4; D is unresolved. Trimming stripped 6 bases from V and 7 bases from J, with 7 bases between. Germline V gene sequence: CDR1 SGHTA, CDR2 FQGNSA. The CDR3 contains 11 residues. Using reference TRBV7-2 and TRBJ2-4 for the parts outside the CDR3, the full variable domain is GAGVSQSPSNKVTEKGKDVELRCDPISGHTALYWYRQSLGQGLEFLIYFQGNSAPDKSGLPSDRFSAERTGGSVSTLTIQRTQQEDSAVYLCASSGLNIQYFGAGTRLSVL.

A few counts support this clonotype. This chain joins TRBV6-5 and TRBJ2-1, with 8 nucleotides matching TRBD2. The CDR3 contains 16 residues. Germline lookup yields CDR1 MNHEY and CDR2 SVGAGI. J lost 1 base, V lost 3 bases, and 5 bases had no gene match. CDR3 residues: CASSYRGTRSYNEQFF. The CDR3 region has the DNA TGTGCCAGCAGTTATAGGGGGACTAGATCCTACAATGAGCAGTTCTTC.

This clonotype was seen at least ten times. This chain uses TRBV15 with TRBJ2-3, with TRBD2 identical over 11 bases. The length of the CDR3 is 17 residues. Trimming cost V 0 bases and J 4 bases; bases outside gene matches: 6. From germline, CDR1 is LNHNV and CDR2 YYDKDF (reference sequence). CDR3 region: CATSRDATSGNADTQYF. CDR3 sequence (DNA): TGTGCCACCAGCAGAGATGCGACTAGCGGGAACGCAGATACGCAGTATTTT.

Here the CDR3 DNA reads TGTGCCTCCTCCCGGGACAGGGTTTTGCGGGGCGCAGATACGCAGTATTTT. It translates to CASSRDRVLRGADTQYF. The V call is TRBV19, the J call TRBJ2-3; TRBD1 aligns across 9 bases. In germline, CDR1 is LNHDA, CDR2 SQIVND (reference sequence). The CDR3 runs 17 residues. The J segment lost 4 bases and the V segment lost 11 bases, leaving 19 bases of the junction unmatched.

This chain joins TRBV20-1 and TRBJ2-2, with D possibly being TRBD1 or TRBD2 (7 bases each). The CDR3 is 13 amino acids. Trimming removed 6 bases from V and 4 bases from J, with 12 bases in between. CDR1 DFQATT and CDR2 SNEGSKA come from the germline V gene (reference sequence). The CDR3 loop is CSALRGGTGELFF. As DNA, the CDR3 is TGCAGTGCGCTCAGGGGGGGCACCGGGGAGCTGTTTTTT.

J is TRBJ2-1 and V is TRBV5-6, with D possibly matching TRBD2 (5 bases). Trimming removed 3 bases from V and 7 bases from J, with 20 bases in between. CDR1 SGHDT and CDR2 YYEEEE come from the germline V gene. This CDR3 is 16 amino acids long. The CDR3, as DNA: TGTGCCAGCAGCTCCATTCGTCTAGCAGCCGGGAATGAGCAGTTCTTC. Translating it yields CASSSIRLAAGNEQFF.

The V call is TRBV19, the J call TRBJ2-2; no definite D call. This CDR3 is built from 12 residues. CDR1 is LNHDA and CDR2 is SQIVND in the germline V gene (reference sequence). Trimming shortened V by 5 bases and J by 5 bases, and 6 bases separated the two germline ends. The CDR3 DNA sequence: TGTGCCAGTAGTCGAGTAACCGGGGAGCTGTTTTTT. It encodes CASSRVTGELFF.

This clonotype was seen only a few times. DNA for the CDR3: TGTGCCAGCAGTCCTCGGGCACTAAAGAATTCACCCCTCCACTTT. Protein product: CASSPRALKNSPLHF. This chain uses TRBV6-1 with TRBJ1-6; D is ambiguous. V lost 5 bases and J 7 bases, leaving 15 bases between the germline ends. The CDR3 contains 15 residues. Germline CDR1 MNHNS, CDR2 SASEGT.

This clonotype came up a few times. The chain recombines TRBV5-1 with TRBJ2-6; no clear D gene. The CDR3 covers 16 residues. CDR1 is SGHRS, CDR2 YFSETQ, per germline. Trimming left V 0 bases short and J 1 base short, with 8 bases between. The CDR3 DNA is TGCGCCAGCAGCTTGGATGCGTGGTCTGGGGCCAACGTCCTGACTTTC. Translated: CASSLDAWSGANVLTF.

This clonotype has at least ten counts. This chain joins TRBV7-6 and TRBJ2-7; 7 nucleotides match TRBD2. The CDR3 loop spans 14 amino acids. Germline V gene sequence: CDR1 SGHVS, CDR2 FNYEAQ. The trim removed 2 bases at V and 3 bases at J, leaving 4 bases unmatched. This CDR3 is CASSLFGGSYEQYF. For the CDR3, the DNA is TGTGCCAGCAGCTTATTCGGCGGGAGCTACGAGCAGTACTTC.

The chain is built from TRBV2 and TRBJ2-7; the D gene is possibly TRBD1 (6 bases). Germline V CDR1 and CDR2: SNHLY, FYNNEI. This CDR3 spans 19 amino acids. Trimming removed 3 bases at V and 3 bases at J, with 27 bases between. The CDR3 loop reads CASSDNRVLGTPKYYEQYF. The DNA of the CDR3 is TGTGCCAGCAGTGACAATAGGGTACTCGGGACACCTAAGTACTACGAGCAGTACTTC.

The chain combines TRBV2 with TRBJ2-3; D not certain. From germline, CDR1 is SNHLY and CDR2 FYNNEI. Between the trimmed V and J ends, which lost 7 bases and 7 bases, there was a span of 12 bases. This CDR3 spans 12 amino acids. CDR3 region: CASTEPWNTQYF. CDR3 DNA: TGTGCCAGCACTGAGCCTTGGAATACGCAGTATTTT.

This clonotype was found many times. The V call is TRBV11-2, the J call TRBJ2-3; D may be TRBD1 (5 bases). Germline assignment: CDR1 SGHAT and CDR2 FQNNGV. V was trimmed by 1 base and J by 3 bases, leaving 11 bases between them. There are 15 residues in the CDR3. CDR3 amino acids: CASSLVPGITDTQYF. CDR3 bases: TGTGCCAGCAGCTTAGTTCCAGGGATTACAGATACGCAGTATTTT.

Sample share makes this clonotype medium-sized (0.01 to 0.1%). The chain recombines TRBV5-1 with TRBJ2-7; the D is unclear. The CDR3 is 16 residues long. V shed 0 bases and J shed 3 bases, with 16 bases lying between them. In germline, CDR1 is SGHRS, CDR2 YFSETQ. CDR3 in DNA: TGCGCCAGCAGCTTGGCTGGTACGGTGGAGAGCTACGAGCAGTACTTC. Translation gives CASSLAGTVESYEQYF.